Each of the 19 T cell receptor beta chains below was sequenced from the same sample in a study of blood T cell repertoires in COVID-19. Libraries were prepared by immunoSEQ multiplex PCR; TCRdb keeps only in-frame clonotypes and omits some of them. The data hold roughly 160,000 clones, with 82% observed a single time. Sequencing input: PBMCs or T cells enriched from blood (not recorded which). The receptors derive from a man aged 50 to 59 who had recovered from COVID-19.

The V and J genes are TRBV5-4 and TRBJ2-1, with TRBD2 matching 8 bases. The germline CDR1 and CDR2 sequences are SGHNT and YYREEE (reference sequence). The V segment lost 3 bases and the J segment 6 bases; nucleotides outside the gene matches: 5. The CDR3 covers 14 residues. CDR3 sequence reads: CASSSRAGVNEQFF. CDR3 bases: TGTGCCAGCAGCTCCAGAGCGGGGGTCAATGAGCAGTTCTTC.

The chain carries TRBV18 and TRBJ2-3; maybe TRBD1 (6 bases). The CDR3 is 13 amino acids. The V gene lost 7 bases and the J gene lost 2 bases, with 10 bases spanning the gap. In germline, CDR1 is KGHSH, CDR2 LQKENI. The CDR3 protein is CASYRANTDTQYF. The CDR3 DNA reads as TGTGCCAGCTACAGGGCTAACACAGATACGCAGTATTTT. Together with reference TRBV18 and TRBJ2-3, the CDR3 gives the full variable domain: NAGVMQNPRHLVRRRGQEARLRCSPMKGHSHVYWYRQLPEEGLKFMVYLQKENIIDESGMPKERFSAEFPKEGPSILRIQQVVRGDSAAYFCASYRANTDTQYFGPGTRLTVL.

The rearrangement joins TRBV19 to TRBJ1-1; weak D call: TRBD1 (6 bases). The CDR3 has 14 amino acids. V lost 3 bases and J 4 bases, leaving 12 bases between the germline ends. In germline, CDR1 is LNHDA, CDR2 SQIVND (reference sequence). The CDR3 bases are TGTGCCAGTAGTATCACAGGGACGGGCACTGAAGCTTTCTTT. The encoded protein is CASSITGTGTEAFF.

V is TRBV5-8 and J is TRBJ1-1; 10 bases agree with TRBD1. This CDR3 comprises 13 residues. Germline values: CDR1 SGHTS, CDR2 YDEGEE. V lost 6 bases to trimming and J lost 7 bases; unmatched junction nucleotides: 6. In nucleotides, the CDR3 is TGTGCCAGCAAGAGGGACAGGGGAGGTGAAGCTTTCTTT. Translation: CASKRDRGGEAFF. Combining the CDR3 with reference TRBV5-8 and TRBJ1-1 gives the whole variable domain EAGVTQSPTHLIKTRGQQATLRCSPISGHTSVYWYQQALGLGLQFLLWYDEGEERNRGNFPPRFSGRQFPNYSSELNVNALELEDSALYLCASKRDRGGEAFFGQGTRLTVV.

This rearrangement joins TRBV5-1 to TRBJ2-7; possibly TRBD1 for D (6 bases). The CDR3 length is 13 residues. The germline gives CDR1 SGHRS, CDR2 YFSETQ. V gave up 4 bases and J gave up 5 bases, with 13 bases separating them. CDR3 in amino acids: CASSPRGPDEQYF. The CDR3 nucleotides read TGCGCCAGCAGCCCCAGGGGTCCGGACGAGCAGTACTTC.

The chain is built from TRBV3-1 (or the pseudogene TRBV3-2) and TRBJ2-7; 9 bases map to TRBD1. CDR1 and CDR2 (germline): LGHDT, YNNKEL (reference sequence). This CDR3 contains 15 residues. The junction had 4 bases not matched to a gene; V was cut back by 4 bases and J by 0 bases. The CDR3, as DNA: TGTGCCAGCAGCCCAGGGACAGGGATCTCCTACGAGCAGTACTTC. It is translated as CASSPGTGISYEQYF.

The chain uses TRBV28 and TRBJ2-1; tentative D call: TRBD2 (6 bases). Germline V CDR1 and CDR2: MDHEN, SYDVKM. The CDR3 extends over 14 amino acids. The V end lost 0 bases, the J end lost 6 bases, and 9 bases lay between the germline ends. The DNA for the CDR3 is TGTGCCAGCAGTTTATGGGGGGGTCCCAATGAGCAGTTCTTC. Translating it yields CASSLWGGPNEQFF. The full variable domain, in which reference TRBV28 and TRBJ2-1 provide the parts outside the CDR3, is DVKVTQSSRYLVKRTGEKVFLECVQDMDHENMFWYRQDPGLGLRLIYFSYDVKMKEKGDIPEGYSVSREKKERFSLILESASTNQTSMYLCASSLWGGPNEQFFGPGTRLTVL.

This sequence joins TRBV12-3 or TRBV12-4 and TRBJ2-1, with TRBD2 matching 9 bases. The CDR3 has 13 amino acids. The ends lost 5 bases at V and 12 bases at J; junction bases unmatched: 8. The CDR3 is CASSTQRGAGQFF. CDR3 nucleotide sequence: TGTGCCAGCAGTACTCAGCGGGGGGCAGGGCAGTTCTTC.

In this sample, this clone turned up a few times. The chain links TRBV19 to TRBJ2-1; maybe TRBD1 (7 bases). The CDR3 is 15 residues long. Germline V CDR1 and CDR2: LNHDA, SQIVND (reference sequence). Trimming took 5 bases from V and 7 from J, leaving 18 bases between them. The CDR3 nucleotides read TGTGCCAGTAGTGATCAGGGGGGCCTGGAAAATGAGCAGTTCTTC. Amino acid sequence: CASSDQGGLENEQFF.

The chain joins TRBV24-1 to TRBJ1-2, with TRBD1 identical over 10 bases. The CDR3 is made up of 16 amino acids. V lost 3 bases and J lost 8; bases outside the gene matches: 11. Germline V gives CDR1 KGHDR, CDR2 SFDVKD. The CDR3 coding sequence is TGTGCCACCAGTGATCCCGCCACCGGGACAGGGGCCGGCTACACCTTC. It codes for CATSDPATGTGAGYTF.

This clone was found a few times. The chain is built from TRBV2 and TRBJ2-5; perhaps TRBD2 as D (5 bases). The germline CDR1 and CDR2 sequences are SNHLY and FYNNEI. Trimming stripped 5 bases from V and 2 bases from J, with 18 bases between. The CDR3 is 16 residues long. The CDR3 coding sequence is TGTGCCAGCAGTCCCGGGGTAATCCCAATACAAGAGACCCAGTACTTC. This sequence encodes CASSPGVIPIQETQYF.

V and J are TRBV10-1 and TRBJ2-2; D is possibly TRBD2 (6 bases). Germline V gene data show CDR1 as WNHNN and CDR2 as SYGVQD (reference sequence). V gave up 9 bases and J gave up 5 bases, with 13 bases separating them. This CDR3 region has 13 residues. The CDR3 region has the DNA TGCGCCAGTGCGGCCCGGGAGACCGGGGAGCTGTTTTTT. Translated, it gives CASAARETGELFF.

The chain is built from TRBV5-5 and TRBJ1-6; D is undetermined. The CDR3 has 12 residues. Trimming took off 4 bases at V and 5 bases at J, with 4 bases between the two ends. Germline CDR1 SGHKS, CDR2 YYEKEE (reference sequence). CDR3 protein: CASSPNNSPLHF. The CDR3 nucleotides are TGTGCCAGCAGCCCCAATAATTCACCCCTCCACTTT. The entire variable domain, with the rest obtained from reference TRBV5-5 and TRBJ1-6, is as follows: DAGVTQSPTHLIKTRGQQVTLRCSPISGHKSVSWYQQVLGQGPQFIFQYYEKEERGRGNFPDRFSARQFPNYSSELNVNALLLGDSALYLCASSPNNSPLHFGNGTRLTVT.

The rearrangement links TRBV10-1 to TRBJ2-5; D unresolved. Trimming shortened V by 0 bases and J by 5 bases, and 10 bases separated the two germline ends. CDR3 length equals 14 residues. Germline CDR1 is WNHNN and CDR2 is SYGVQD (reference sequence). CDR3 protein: CASSESMGRETQYF. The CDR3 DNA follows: TGCGCCAGCAGTGAGTCGATGGGCCGGGAGACCCAGTACTTC.

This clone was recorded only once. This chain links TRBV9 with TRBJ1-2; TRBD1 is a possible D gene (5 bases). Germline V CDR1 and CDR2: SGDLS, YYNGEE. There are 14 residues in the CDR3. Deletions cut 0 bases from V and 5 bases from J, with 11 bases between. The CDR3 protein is CASSVVGDGYGYTF. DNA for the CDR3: TGTGCCAGCAGCGTAGTAGGGGATGGGTATGGCTACACCTTC.

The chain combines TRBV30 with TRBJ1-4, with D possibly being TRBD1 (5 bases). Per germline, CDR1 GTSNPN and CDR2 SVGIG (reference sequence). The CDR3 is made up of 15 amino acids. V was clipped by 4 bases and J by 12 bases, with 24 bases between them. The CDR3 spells CAWTHGGWGNSELFF. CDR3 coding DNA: TGTGCCTGGACTCACGGGGGTTGGGGAAATTCGGAACTGTTTTTT.

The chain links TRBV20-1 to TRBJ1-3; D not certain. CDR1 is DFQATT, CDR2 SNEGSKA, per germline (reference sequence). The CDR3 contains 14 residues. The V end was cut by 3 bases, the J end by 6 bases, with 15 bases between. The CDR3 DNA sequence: TGCAGTGCTAGTCGCGGGGTTCATTTAAACACCATATATTTT. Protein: CSASRGVHLNTIYF.

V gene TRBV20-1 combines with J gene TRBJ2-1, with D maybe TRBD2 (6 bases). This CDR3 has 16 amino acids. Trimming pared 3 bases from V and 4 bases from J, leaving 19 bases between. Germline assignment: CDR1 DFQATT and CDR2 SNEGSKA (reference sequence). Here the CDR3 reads CSASGQRVPSYNEQFF. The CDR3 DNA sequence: TGCAGTGCTAGTGGGCAGCGGGTTCCTTCTTACAATGAGCAGTTCTTC.

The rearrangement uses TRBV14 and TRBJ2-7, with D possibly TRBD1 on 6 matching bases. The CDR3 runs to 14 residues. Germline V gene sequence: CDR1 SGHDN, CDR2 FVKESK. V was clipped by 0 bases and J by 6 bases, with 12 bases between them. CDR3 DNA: TGTGCCAGCAGCCAAGAGGCCAGGGGTACCGAGCAGTACTTC. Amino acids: CASSQEARGTEQYF.